The 23 T cell receptor beta chains given below trace back to one sample, sequenced in a study of cytomegalovirus exposure and HLA in healthy donors. PCR employed 60 Vbeta and 13 Jbeta primers. Measured with immunoSEQ multiplex PCR; TCRdb has only the in-frame clones, and not every one. The table lists 150,000 to 200,000 clones, roughly 84% of them singletons, with 1.9% in the top ten. Sequenced material: PBMCs. The receptors here all came from a man aged 18 to 30 in good health and CMV-seronegative.

This chain links TRBV2 with TRBJ2-3; D is uncertain. The length of the CDR3 is 12 residues. V was trimmed by 6 bases and J by 7 bases, leaving 11 bases between them. Per the germline V gene, CDR1 is SNHLY and CDR2 is FYNNEI. CDR3 protein: CASRGDTYTQYF. DNA of the CDR3: TGTGCCAGCAGGGGCGATACCTATACGCAGTATTTT. The complete variable domain, with remaining parts taken from reference TRBV2 and TRBJ2-3, reads EPEVTQTPSHQVTQMGQEVILRCVPISNHLYFYWYRQILGQKVEFLVSFYNNEISEKSEIFDDQFSVERPDGSNFTLKIRSTKLEDSAMYFCASRGDTYTQYFGPGTRLTVL.

V usage is TRBV5-1 and J usage is TRBJ2-7, with 7 bases that match TRBD1. V lost 0 bases and J lost 4; bases outside the gene matches: 7. The CDR3 totals 15 residues. Germline CDR1 is SGHRS and CDR2 is YFSETQ. CDR3 loop: CASSLGTGQVYEQYF. The CDR3 bases are TGCGCCAGCAGCTTGGGGACAGGTCAGGTATACGAGCAGTACTTC.

The chain has TRBV7-8 and TRBJ1-5, with TRBD1 matching 10 bases. Germline CDR1 SGHVS, CDR2 FQNEAQ. CDR3 length: 15 amino acids. V was clipped by 5 bases and J by 3 bases; unmatched bases: 4. In DNA, the CDR3 is TGTGCCAGCAGCCCCGGGACAGGGGTCAATCAGCCCCAGCATTTT. It yields the protein CASSPGTGVNQPQHF.

The rearrangement joins TRBV27 to TRBJ2-1, with 7 bases lining up with TRBD2. This CDR3 is 12 amino acids long. V lost 5 bases, J lost 15 bases, and 10 bases stayed unmatched. The germline gives CDR1 MNHEY, CDR2 SMNVEV (reference sequence). As DNA, the CDR3 is TGTGCCAGCAGTCACGTGGGGGGGGTGGCGTTCTTC. Residues: CASSHVGGVAFF.

This chain uses TRBV7-2 with TRBJ2-3; weak D call: TRBD1 (6 bases). With 5 bases removed from V and 10 bases from J, the gap between germline ends came to 13 bases. The CDR3 is 12 residues long. CDR1 is SGHTA and CDR2 is FQGNSA in the germline V gene. CDR3 residues: CASSPEGVSQYF. The DNA for the CDR3 is TGTGCCAGCAGCCCAGAGGGGGTTTCGCAGTATTTT.

V is TRBV28 and J is TRBJ2-5, with 7 bases lining up with TRBD2. This CDR3 spans 17 amino acids. Trimming took 3 bases from V and 2 from J; bases not matched to a gene: 12. The germline gives CDR1 MDHEN, CDR2 SYDVKM. The CDR3 loop reads CASSFPPSGVTQETQYF. DNA for the CDR3: TGTGCCAGCAGTTTTCCCCCCAGCGGGGTAACACAAGAGACCCAGTACTTC.

The genes are TRBV6-6 and TRBJ2-2; possibly TRBD2 for D (5 bases). Germline V gene sequence: CDR1 MNHNY, CDR2 SVGAGI (reference sequence). CDR3 length: 15 amino acids. Deletions cut 2 bases from V and 4 bases from J, with 11 bases between. The CDR3 here is CASSYMLEVTGELFF. The CDR3 DNA is TGTGCCAGCAGTTACATGTTGGAGGTCACCGGGGAGCTGTTTTTT.

The V and J genes are TRBV18 and TRBJ2-5; 8 nucleotides line up with TRBD2. J gave up 4 bases and V 0 bases, and 4 bases lay outside the gene matches. Germline V CDR1 and CDR2: KGHSH, LQKENI. The CDR3 is 15 residues long. The CDR3 spells CASSPPALAGETQYF. As DNA, the CDR3 is TGTGCCAGCTCACCACCGGCCCTAGCGGGAGAGACCCAGTACTTC. The full variable domain, completed using reference TRBV18 and TRBJ2-5, is NAGVMQNPRHLVRRRGQEARLRCSPMKGHSHVYWYRQLPEEGLKFMVYLQKENIIDESGMPKERFSAEFPKEGPSILRIQQVVRGDSAAYFCASSPPALAGETQYFGPGTRLLVL.

The V gene is TRBV28, the J gene TRBJ2-1, with 9 bases that match TRBD2. The CDR3 is 13 residues long. The V gene's germline CDR1 is MDHEN and CDR2 SYDVKM. J lost 12 bases, V lost 3 bases, and 6 bases had no gene match. In DNA, the CDR3 is TGTGCCAGCAGTTTGGGACTAGCTAACCCGCAGTTCTTC. It encodes CASSLGLANPQFF.

The table lists this clone with a count of one. The chain joins TRBV5-6 to TRBJ2-2, with 10 bases identical to TRBD2. The CDR3 runs 18 residues. J was trimmed by 8 bases and V by 1 base; bases with no gene match: 14. Germline lookup yields CDR1 SGHDT and CDR2 YYEEEE. This chain's CDR3 is CASSLFLSPAGGPGELFF. CDR3 coding DNA: TGTGCCAGCAGCTTGTTTCTCTCCCCAGCGGGGGGGCCAGGGGAGCTGTTTTTT.

V is TRBV28 and J is TRBJ2-7, with 7 bases aligning to TRBD1. The germline V gene has CDR1 MDHEN and CDR2 SYDVKM. The CDR3 runs 18 residues. The J segment lost 0 bases and the V segment lost 6 bases, leaving 17 bases of the junction unmatched. This CDR3 is CASRLGTDFKKSSYEQYF. The CDR3, as DNA: TGTGCCAGCAGACTCGGGACAGACTTCAAAAAGAGCTCCTACGAGCAGTACTTC.

This sequence joins TRBV7-8 and TRBJ2-1; TRBD1 is a possible D gene (6 bases). The CDR3 consists of 13 residues. In germline, CDR1 is SGHVS, CDR2 FQNEAQ. Trimming removed 6 bases from V and 7 bases from J, with 13 bases in between. CDR3 DNA: TGTGCCAGCAGACCGGACAGCCTAAATGAGCAGTTCTTC. Translation: CASRPDSLNEQFF.

A single count supports this clone. V and J are TRBV5-1 and TRBJ1-2; 9 bases align to TRBD1. The CDR3 sequence is 16 residues long. J gave up 0 bases and V 4 bases, and 7 bases lay outside the gene matches. Germline-derived CDR1 and CDR2 are SGHRS and YFSETQ. The CDR3 nucleotides are TGCGCCAGCAGCAAGAGGACAGGGGAAGCTAACTATGGCTACACCTTC. This encodes CASSKRTGEANYGYTF.

V gene TRBV18 combines with J gene TRBJ2-7; 8 bases are a match to TRBD2. The CDR3 consists of 14 residues. Germline-derived CDR1 and CDR2 are KGHSH and LQKENI. V shed 6 bases and J 3 bases; nucleotides not matched to a gene: 7. CDR3 in amino acids: CASSRGGFGYEQYF. For the CDR3, the DNA is TGTGCCAGCTCTCGGGGGGGATTCGGCTACGAGCAGTACTTC.

In its sample, this clone was seen a few times. This rearrangement joins TRBV5-1 to TRBJ1-4, with a possible D match to TRBD1 (6 bases). The CDR3 sequence is 14 residues long. V lost 3 bases and J 7 bases, leaving 13 bases between the germline ends. Germline V lookup: CDR1 SGHRS, CDR2 YFSETQ. CDR3 DNA sequence: TGCGCCAGCAGCTCGGGACAAGGGATTGAAAAACTGTTTTTT. Protein product: CASSSGQGIEKLFF.

This clone was recorded a few times. The chain couples TRBV4-1 to TRBJ1-5; D is unresolved. CDR1 is MGHRA, CDR2 YSYEKL, per germline. V was pared by 2 bases and J by 6 bases, with 23 bases between. The length of the CDR3 is 18 residues. The CDR3 bases are TGCGCCAGCAGCCAACGGAGCATGGTGACCGGCCCTCCTCAGCCCCAGCATTTT. This translates into CASSQRSMVTGPPQPQHF.

This clone occurred a few times. The chain recombines TRBV11-2 with TRBJ1-1, with TRBD1 matching 7 bases. The CDR3 consists of 18 residues. Germline V gene lookup returns CDR1 SGHAT and CDR2 FQNNGV. Trimming cost V 3 bases and J 0 bases; bases outside gene matches: 13. This chain's CDR3 is CASSFRAGGALMNTEAFF. DNA of the CDR3: TGTGCCAGCAGCTTTAGGGCAGGGGGAGCCCTGATGAACACTGAAGCTTTCTTT.

The chain recombines TRBV30 with TRBJ2-7; 8 bases are a match to TRBD2. The CDR3 totals 14 residues. The V and J ends lost 3 bases and 1 base, in that order; junction bases with no gene match: 5. Germline values: CDR1 GTSNPN, CDR2 SVGIG (reference sequence). CDR3: CAWSRSSGSYEQYF. The CDR3 DNA follows: TGTGCCTGGAGCCGTTCTAGCGGGTCCTACGAGCAGTACTTC. Full variable domain (remainder filled in from reference TRBV30 and TRBJ2-7): SQTIHQWPATLVQPVGSPLSLECTVEGTSNPNLYWYRQAAGRGLQLLFYSVGIGQISSEVPQNLSASRPQDRQFILSSKKLLLSDSGFYLCAWSRSSGSYEQYFGPGTRLTVT.

This clone appeared once. This chain uses TRBV28 with TRBJ2-5; no clear D. The closer fit of TRBJ2-7 to the DNA end suggests the J call may be wrong. The CDR3 sequence is 15 residues long. Per germline, CDR1 MDHEN and CDR2 SYDVKM. This CDR3 is CASSLSQKSSYEQYF. The CDR3 DNA reads as TGTGCCAGCAGTTTGTCGCAAAAATCCTCCTACGAGCAGTACTTC.

The chain has TRBV28 and TRBJ2-7; 9 nucleotides line up with TRBD1. V dropped 5 bases and J dropped 5; count of bases not matched to a gene: 16. CDR3 size: 17 residues. Looked up from germline, CDR1 is MDHEN and CDR2 is SYDVKM. The CDR3 loop is CASSPPPGTGILHEQYF. DNA for the CDR3: TGTGCCAGCAGTCCACCTCCCGGGACAGGGATCTTGCACGAGCAGTACTTC.

The rearrangement links TRBV5-1 to TRBJ1-2; TRBD1 matches at 8 bases. J was trimmed by 5 bases and V by 1 base; bases with no gene match: 7. Germline V lookup: CDR1 SGHRS, CDR2 YFSETQ. The CDR3 runs 15 residues. The CDR3 region has the DNA TGCGCCAGCAGCTTGCGGGGGACAGGACAATATGGCTACACCTTC. Protein sequence: CASSLRGTGQYGYTF.

The chain links TRBV4-1 to TRBJ1-1; weak D call: TRBD1 (6 bases). The germline gives CDR1 MGHRA, CDR2 YSYEKL. The CDR3 is made up of 14 amino acids. V was pared by 0 bases and J by 4 bases, with 9 bases between. The CDR3 DNA is TGCGCCAGCAGCCAAGAAGCCAGGGGCACTGAAGCTTTCTTT. This translates into CASSQEARGTEAFF.

The chain employs TRBV7-6 and TRBJ2-5, with 7 bases lining up with TRBD2. This CDR3 is 15 amino acids long. The V gene's germline CDR1 is SGHVS and CDR2 FNYEAQ. Trimming at V came to 5 bases and at J to 2 bases, leaving 8 bases not matched to a gene. This CDR3 reads CASSRFTSDQETQYF. CDR3 nucleotide sequence: TGTGCCAGCAGCCGATTTACTAGCGATCAAGAGACCCAGTACTTC.